This is a list of T cell receptor beta chains from one sample in a study of radiotherapy plus CTLA-4 blockade in lung cancer. The data were produced by immunoSEQ multiplex PCR, yet TCRdb's version contains in-frame clones alone and is incomplete. The sample lists some 50,000 clones, roughly 80% occurring once. This specimen consisted of peripheral blood, obtained from a patient treated with radiotherapy plus ipilimumab. Receptor source: a human donor with non-small cell lung cancer who had a partial response to radiotherapy plus ipilimumab. The CDR3 runs from the conserved cysteine through the conserved F or W. Fields, in order: V gene, D gene, clone size, J gene, CDR3 protein, CDR3 DNA. A D gene is named only where the DNA matches it firmly. A clone size is listed for some rows: how often the clone was seen (once, few, many), or a class if it is expanded.

TRBV10-3	NA	NA	TRBJ2-7	CAISARISDEQYF	TGTGCCATCAGTGCCAGGATCTCGGACGAGCAGTACTTC
TRBV5-8	NA	NA	TRBJ2-5	CASSRTMAQYF	TGTGCCAGCAGCAGGACAATGGCTCAGTACTTC
TRBV5-8	NA	few	TRBJ1-5	CASSLHIDQPQHF	TGTGCCAGCAGCCTCCACATTGATCAGCCCCAGCATTTT
TRBV15	NA	NA	TRBJ2-7	CATSRPDSIEQYF	TGTGCCACCAGCAGACCAGATAGCATCGAGCAGTACTTC
TRBV6-5	TRBD2	few	TRBJ2-1	CASSYGAGGSYNEQFF	TGTGCCAGCAGTTACGGGGCGGGGGGATCCTACAATGAGCAGTTCTTC
TRBV19	NA	once	TRBJ1-2	CASSLDAFSGYGYTF	TGTGCCAGTAGTCTCGACGCTTTTAGCGGCTATGGCTACACCTTC
TRBV10-2	NA	NA	TRBJ2-6	CATSGSGANVLTF	TGCGCCACTTCAGGGTCTGGGGCCAACGTCCTGACTTTC
TRBV14	TRBD2	NA	TRBJ2-1	CASSQGLAGGQNEQFF	TGTGCCAGCAGCCAAGGACTAGCGGGGGGACAAAATGAGCAGTTCTTC
TRBV9	TRBD2	NA	TRBJ2-1	CASGKSGGGYNEQFF	TGTGCCAGCGGAAAAAGCGGGGGGGGCTACAATGAGCAGTTCTTC
TRBV5-1	TRBD2	NA	TRBJ2-3	CASSGRTSGTDTQYF	TGCGCCAGCAGCGGGCGGACTAGCGGGACAGATACGCAGTATTTT
TRBV5-6	TRBD1	NA	TRBJ2-7	CASSAGTGVFEQYF	TGTGCCAGCAGCGCGGGGACAGGGGTTTTCGAGCAGTACTTC
TRBV5-4	NA	NA	TRBJ1-2	CASSGPQGRSLGYTF	TGTGCCAGCAGCGGTCCCCAGGGGCGCTCATTAGGCTACACCTTC
TRBV7-8	NA	NA	TRBJ1-3	CASSSLTGSGNTIYF	TGTGCCAGCAGCTCTTTAACAGGCTCTGGAAACACCATATATTTT
TRBV19	TRBD1	NA	TRBJ1-2	CASSIFTGTGYGYTF	TGTGCCAGTAGTATTTTCACCGGGACAGGGTATGGCTACACCTTC
TRBV6-5	TRBD1	NA	TRBJ1-1	CASSYLTGGTEAFF	TGTGCCAGCAGTTACTTGACAGGGGGCACTGAAGCTTTCTTT
TRBV25-1	TRBD2	few	TRBJ2-1	CASSELAGGPKQFF	TGTGCCAGCAGTGAGCTAGCGGGGGGACCCAAGCAGTTCTTC
TRBV5-4	NA	NA	TRBJ2-2	CASSAGPRANTGELFF	TGTGCCAGCAGCGCGGGACCGAGGGCGAACACCGGGGAGCTGTTTTTT
TRBV5-4	NA	few	TRBJ2-3	CASSLATDTQYF	TGTGCCAGCAGCTTAGCCACAGATACGCAGTATTTT
TRBV7-9	NA	NA	TRBJ2-1	CASVPYSGVRYNEQFF	TGTGCCAGCGTACCGTACTCAGGGGTGAGGTACAATGAGCAGTTCTTC
TRBV11-2	TRBD2	NA	TRBJ2-1	CASSLGGGNGEQFF	TGTGCCAGCAGCTTAGGCGGGGGGAATGGAGAGCAGTTCTTC
TRBV2	NA	NA	TRBJ1-6	CASSEGGNYNSPLHF	TGTGCCAGCAGTGAGGGGGGAAACTATAATTCACCCCTCCACTTT
TRBV5-1	TRBD1	NA	TRBJ1-1	CASGQGARDTEAFF	TGCGCCAGCGGACAGGGAGCACGGGACACTGAAGCTTTCTTT
TRBV21-1	NA	NA	TRBJ2-1	CASSARKSRAPYNEQFF	TGTGCCAGCAGCGCCCGGAAGAGCAGGGCTCCCTACAATGAGCAGTTCTTC
TRBV18	TRBD2	NA	TRBJ2-5	CASSPPVGGETQYF	TGTGCCAGCTCACCACCGGTCGGGGGGGAGACCCAGTACTTC
TRBV12-2	NA	NA	TRBJ2-7	CASREGQGIYEQYF	TGTGCAAGTCGGGAGGGACAGGGGATCTACGAGCAGTACTTC
TRBV5-6	NA	NA	TRBJ1-5	CASSLGQINQPQHF	TGTGCCAGCAGCTTGGGGCAGATCAATCAGCCCCAGCATTTT
TRBV5-4	TRBD2	once	TRBJ2-5	CASSLMAGLAGLETQYF	TGTGCCAGCAGCTTGATGGCCGGACTAGCGGGGTTAGAGACCCAGTACTTC
TRBV27	TRBD2	once	TRBJ2-1	CASSWGFGGTHNEQFF	TGTGCCAGCAGTTGGGGATTCGGGGGGACTCACAATGAGCAGTTCTTC
TRBV10-2	TRBD1	NA	TRBJ1-6	CASTGQGNSPLHF	TGCGCCAGCACGGGACAGGGGAATTCACCCCTCCACTTT
TRBV19	TRBD1	once	TRBJ1-6	CASSLKLGGVNNSPLHF	TGTGCCAGTAGTTTAAAGCTAGGGGGCGTAAATAATTCACCCCTCCACTTT
TRBV11-2	TRBD2	NA	TRBJ2-7	CASSSLAGGHEQYF	TGTGCCAGCAGCTCCTTAGCGGGGGGACACGAGCAGTACTTC
TRBV10-3	NA	NA	TRBJ2-7	CAISDVTYEQYF	TGTGCCATCAGTGACGTAACCTACGAGCAGTACTTC